This T cell receptor beta chain was found in a study of early T cells in non-severe SARS-CoV-2 infection. Study background: Unsorted whole blood bulk RNA was sequenced, with unpaired chains.

With regard to this clonotype: Its antigen is unknown.

General study points: VDJdb-based annotation leaned toward anti-spike CD8 responses and missed private and CD4 specificities.

TCRdb called the 5' RACE reads again in MiXCR, with one record for every CDR3 protein. Altogether about 60,000 distinct CDR3 sequences are present, around 12% being singletons, with the ten largest covering about 4%. The source material was whole blood. The receptor's source is an adult who was a healthcare worker with PCR-confirmed SARS-CoV-2 infection or an uninfected control (not recorded which).

CDR3 loop: CASTMTASTDTQYF. The CDR3 region has the DNA TGCGCCAGCACCATGACAGCTAGCACAGATACGCAGTATTTT. The V call is TRBV5-1, the J call TRBJ2-3, with D possibly matching TRBD1 (5 bases). The germline V gene encodes CDR1 SGHRS and CDR2 YFSETQ. Trimming stripped 6 bases from V and 0 bases from J, with 11 bases between. This CDR3 comprises 14 residues.